These 21 T cell receptor beta chains came from one sample sequenced in a study of T cell responses to AZD1222 COVID-19 vaccine. Some clones are missing from TCRdb's copy, which holds only in-frame ones; the method was immunoSEQ multiplex PCR. This table holds tens of thousands of clones, approximately 87% found once. Sample: peripheral blood, taken 28 days after the second AZD1222 dose. All receptors come from an adult who received the AZD1222 COVID-19 vaccine.

The chain employs TRBV19 and TRBJ1-4; 8 nucleotides agree with TRBD1. After removal of 5 bases from V and 5 bases from J, the junction contained 10 bases not matched to a gene. CDR1 LNHDA and CDR2 SQIVND come from the germline V gene (reference sequence). This CDR3 is 16 amino acids long. The CDR3 nucleotides read TGTGCCAGTAGTTTCTTCAGGGGGCTTGGGAATGAAAAACTGTTTTTT. Its protein is CASSFFRGLGNEKLFF.

This rearrangement joins TRBV5-1 to TRBJ1-1; no definite D call. Germline V gene data show CDR1 as SGHRS and CDR2 as YFSETQ. Trimming left V 0 bases short and J 6 bases short, with 9 bases between. The CDR3 runs 13 residues. CDR3 loop: CASSLALMAEAFF. CDR3 DNA: TGCGCCAGCAGCTTGGCCCTTATGGCTGAAGCTTTCTTT.

The chain joins TRBV12-1 to TRBJ1-4. TRBV12-1 has pseudogene status. CDR3 length: 14 amino acids. The chain's CDR3 is CASSPPSNNEKLFF. The CDR3 bases are TGTGCCAGCAGCCCCCCCTCCAATAATGAAAAACTGTTTTTT.

The chain couples TRBV4-2 to TRBJ2-7; tentatively, D is TRBD1 (6 bases). The CDR3 is 17 residues long. The germline gives CDR1 LGHNA, CDR2 YNFKEQ. Between the trimmed V and J ends, which lost 3 bases and 1 base, there was a span of 19 bases. The CDR3 loop is CASSQVPGGGESYEQYF. CDR3 DNA: TGTGCCAGCAGCCAGGTCCCCGGTGGGGGCGAGTCCTACGAGCAGTACTTC.

The chain uses TRBV3-1 (or the pseudogene TRBV3-2) and TRBJ2-3; D may be TRBD2 (7 bases). The CDR3 totals 16 residues. V was trimmed by 1 base and J by 3 bases, leaving 14 bases between them. From germline, CDR1 is LGHDT and CDR2 YNNKEL (reference sequence). CDR3 amino acids: CASSQVAGAGTDTQYF. CDR3 DNA: TGTGCCAGCAGCCAAGTTGCGGGGGCAGGGACAGATACGCAGTATTTT.

V usage is TRBV3-1 (or the pseudogene TRBV3-2) and J usage is TRBJ2-7, with TRBD2 matching over 10 bases. This CDR3 has 15 amino acids. Trimming took 6 bases from V and 2 from J; bases not matched to a gene: 7. Germline CDR1 and CDR2: LGHDT and YNNKEL (reference sequence). The CDR3 bases are TGTGCCAGCAGTCCTCTAGCGGGAGACGCCTACGAGCAGTACTTC. Translation: CASSPLAGDAYEQYF.

The rearrangement uses TRBV15 and TRBJ2-5, with D possibly called TRBD1 or TRBD2 (6 bases each). Germline CDR1 LNHNV, CDR2 YYDKDF (reference sequence). The CDR3 is 15 residues long. V was shortened by 1 base and J by 4 bases, with 13 bases between the two germline ends. The chain's CDR3 is CATSRGGAGAETQYF. In nucleotides, the CDR3 is TGTGCCACCAGCAGAGGGGGGGCAGGGGCAGAGACCCAGTACTTC.

The chain uses TRBV6-2 or TRBV6-3 and TRBJ1-5; weak D call: TRBD1 (6 bases). V was pared by 4 bases and J by 4 bases, with 17 bases between. Germline CDR1 and CDR2: MNHEY and SVGEGT. CDR3 length: 16 residues. The CDR3 DNA follows: TGTGCCAGCAGTTTGGAAACTTGGACAGCTAATCAGCCCCAGCATTTT. Amino acids: CASSLETWTANQPQHF.

The CDR3 sequence: CASSLRLANADTQYF. CDR3 in DNA: TGTGCCAGCAGCTTAAGACTAGCGAACGCAGATACGCAGTATTTT. V and J are TRBV11-3 and TRBJ2-3; 8 bases map to TRBD2. The CDR3 totals 15 residues. From germline, CDR1 is SGHNT and CDR2 YENEEA. The V segment lost 2 bases and the J segment 4 bases; nucleotides outside the gene matches: 5.

The chain links TRBV19 to TRBJ2-5, with D uncertain. The CDR3 sequence is 13 residues long. V was pared by 5 bases and J by 5 bases, with 12 bases between. Per the germline V gene, CDR1 is LNHDA and CDR2 is SQIVND (reference sequence). As DNA, the CDR3 is TGTGCCAGTAGTCGGAGCGAACTGGAGACCCAGTACTTC. It translates to CASSRSELETQYF.

The chain couples TRBV6-2 or TRBV6-3 to TRBJ2-7; D remains unclear. The CDR3 has 12 amino acids. With 3 bases removed from V and 1 base from J, the gap between germline ends came to 4 bases. Germline CDR1 is MNHEY and CDR2 is SVGEGT. CDR3: CASSYESYEQYF. In DNA form, the CDR3 reads TGTGCCAGCAGTTATGAGTCCTACGAGCAGTACTTC.

The sample holds one count of this clone. This chain links TRBV28 with TRBJ1-2; a weak D match, TRBD1 (6 bases). There are 11 residues in the CDR3. The germline V gene has CDR1 MDHEN and CDR2 SYDVKM. Trimming took off 6 bases at V and 7 bases at J, with 9 bases between the two ends. This CDR3 is CASSSQGGYTF. In DNA form, the CDR3 reads TGTGCCAGCAGCTCACAGGGTGGCTACACCTTC.

The chain has TRBV5-4 and TRBJ2-7; 13 positions match TRBD2. The CDR3 totals 15 residues. The V segment lost 4 bases and the J segment 7 bases; nucleotides outside the gene matches: 8. The V gene's germline CDR1 is SGHNT and CDR2 YYREEE (reference sequence). CDR3 nucleotides: TGTGCCAGCAGCCCCGGGACTAGCGGGATGGGGGAGCAGTACTTC. This gives the protein CASSPGTSGMGEQYF.

The DNA of the CDR3 is TGTGCCAGCAGGTACGGGAGCTCTGGGGCCAACGTCCTGACTTTC. Translation gives CASRYGSSGANVLTF. The V call is TRBV6-5, the J call TRBJ2-6, with D perhaps TRBD2 (6 bases). This CDR3 spans 15 amino acids. The V gene lost 6 bases and the J gene lost 0 bases, with 9 bases spanning the gap. Germline CDR1 is MNHEY and CDR2 is SVGAGI.

CDR3 residues: CASSLEESTDTQYF. DNA for the CDR3: TGCGCCAGCAGCTTGGAGGAGAGCACAGATACGCAGTATTTT. The V gene is TRBV5-1, the J gene TRBJ2-3; D is undetermined. Germline V gene sequence: CDR1 SGHRS, CDR2 YFSETQ. CDR3 size: 14 residues. The V and J ends lost 0 bases and 0 bases respectively, with 5 bases between them.

The J gene is TRBJ2-3, the V gene TRBV11-3, with D unresolved. Between the trimmed V and J ends, which lost 5 bases and 1 base, there was a span of 13 bases. Germline CDR1 reads SGHNT; CDR2 reads YENEEA. The CDR3 consists of 15 residues. The CDR3 DNA is TGTGCCAGCAGCGATCGTGGCGAAGGCACAGATACGCAGTATTTT. It codes for CASSDRGEGTDTQYF.

The chain recombines TRBV6-5 with TRBJ2-7; maybe TRBD1 (6 bases). The V gene lost 11 bases and the J gene lost 2 bases, with 13 bases spanning the gap. The CDR3 is 12 amino acids. From germline, CDR1 is MNHEY and CDR2 SVGAGI. CDR3 nucleotides: TGTGCCTGGGCCAGGGGAGCCTACGAGCAGTACTTC. It yields the protein CAWARGAYEQYF.

The chain joins TRBV19 to TRBJ1-5; D gene uncertain. V was cut by 1 base and J by 6 bases, with 4 bases left in between. The CDR3 covers 12 residues. Per germline, CDR1 LNHDA and CDR2 SQIVND (reference sequence). The CDR3 loop is CASSIGSQPQHF. CDR3 sequence (DNA): TGTGCCAGTAGTATAGGATCTCAGCCCCAGCATTTT.

This clone has a handful of counts. J is TRBJ1-5 and V is TRBV6-1; 8 nucleotides line up with TRBD1. Germline V gene data show CDR1 as MNHNS and CDR2 as SASEGT. CDR3 length: 18 amino acids. The V segment lost 0 bases and the J segment 7 bases; nucleotides outside the gene matches: 14. The CDR3 reads CASSEAAYRQGRRQPQHF. CDR3 in DNA: TGTGCCAGCAGTGAAGCCGCATATAGACAGGGGCGGCGGCAGCCCCAGCATTTT.

The chain uses TRBV15 and TRBJ1-1, with a weak D call TRBD1 (5 bases). The CDR3 consists of 16 residues. Germline V gene data show CDR1 as LNHNV and CDR2 as YYDKDF (reference sequence). The V end lost 6 bases, the J end lost 3 bases, and 20 bases lay between the germline ends. The CDR3: CATSPRRQFADTEAFF. DNA of the CDR3: TGTGCCACCAGTCCTCGTAGACAGTTCGCTGACACTGAAGCTTTCTTT.

CDR3 amino acids: CATGHPSSYNEQFF. The CDR3 DNA sequence: TGCGCCACAGGGCATCCAAGCTCCTACAATGAGCAGTTCTTC. The rearrangement links TRBV5-1 to TRBJ2-1; D perhaps matches TRBD1 (5 bases). The CDR3 length is 14 residues. V lost 9 bases to trimming and J lost 0 bases, with 13 bases between them. The germline gives CDR1 SGHRS, CDR2 YFSETQ.